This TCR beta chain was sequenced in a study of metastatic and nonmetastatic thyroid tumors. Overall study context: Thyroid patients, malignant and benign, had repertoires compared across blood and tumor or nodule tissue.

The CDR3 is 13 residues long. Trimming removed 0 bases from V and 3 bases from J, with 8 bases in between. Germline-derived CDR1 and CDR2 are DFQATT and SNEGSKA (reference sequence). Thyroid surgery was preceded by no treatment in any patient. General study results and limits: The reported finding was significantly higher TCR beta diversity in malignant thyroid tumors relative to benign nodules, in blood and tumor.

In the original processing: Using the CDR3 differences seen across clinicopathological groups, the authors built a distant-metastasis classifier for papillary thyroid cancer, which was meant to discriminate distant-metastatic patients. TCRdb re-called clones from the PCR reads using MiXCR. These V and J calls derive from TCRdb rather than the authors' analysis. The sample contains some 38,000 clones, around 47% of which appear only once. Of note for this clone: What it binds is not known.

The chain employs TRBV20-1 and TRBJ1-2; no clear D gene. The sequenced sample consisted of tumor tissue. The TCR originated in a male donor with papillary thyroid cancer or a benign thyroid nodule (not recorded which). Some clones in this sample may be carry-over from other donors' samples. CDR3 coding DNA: TGCAGTGCTAGAGATACGGACCACTATGGCTACACCTTC. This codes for CSARDTDHYGYTF.